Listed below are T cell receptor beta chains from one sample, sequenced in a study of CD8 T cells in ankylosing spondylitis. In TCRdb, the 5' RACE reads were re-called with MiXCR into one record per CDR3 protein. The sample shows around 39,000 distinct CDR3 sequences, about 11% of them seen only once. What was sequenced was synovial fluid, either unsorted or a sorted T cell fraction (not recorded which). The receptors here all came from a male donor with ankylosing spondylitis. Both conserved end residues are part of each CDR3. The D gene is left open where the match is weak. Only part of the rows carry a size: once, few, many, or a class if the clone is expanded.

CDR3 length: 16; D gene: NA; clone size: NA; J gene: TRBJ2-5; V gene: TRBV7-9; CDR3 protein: CASSLLTPGPPTSQYF; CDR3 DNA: TGTGCCAGCAGTCTCCTAACTCCGGGACCTCCGACGTCCCAGTACTTC
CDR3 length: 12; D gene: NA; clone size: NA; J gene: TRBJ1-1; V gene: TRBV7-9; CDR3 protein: CASSPWDRLDFF; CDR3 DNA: TGTGCCAGCAGCCCCTGGGACCGGTTAGATTTCTTT
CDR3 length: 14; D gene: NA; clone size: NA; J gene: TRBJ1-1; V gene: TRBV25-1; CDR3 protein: CASSVANMNTEAFF; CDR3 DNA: TGTGCCAGCAGTGTAGCAAACATGAACACTGAAGCTTTCTTT
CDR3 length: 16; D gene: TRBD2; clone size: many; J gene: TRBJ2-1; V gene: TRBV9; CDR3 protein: CASSVGGWEGLYEQFF; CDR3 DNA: TGTGCCAGCAGCGTAGGGGGGTGGGAGGGCCTATACGAGCAGTTCTTC
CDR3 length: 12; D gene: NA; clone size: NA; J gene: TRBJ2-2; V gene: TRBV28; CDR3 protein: CASSFDAGELFF; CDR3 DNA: TGTGCCAGCAGTTTTGATGCCGGGGAGCTGTTTTTT
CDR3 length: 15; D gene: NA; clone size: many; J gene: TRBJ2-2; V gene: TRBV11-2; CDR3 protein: CASSPKPTRPGELFF; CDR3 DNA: TGTGCCAGCAGCCCCAAACCCACAAGACCCGGGGAGCTGTTTTTT
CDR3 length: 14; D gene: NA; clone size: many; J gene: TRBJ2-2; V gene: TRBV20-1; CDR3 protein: CSALSGANTGELFF; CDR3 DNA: TGCAGTGCTCTAAGCGGCGCGAACACCGGGGAGCTGTTTTTT
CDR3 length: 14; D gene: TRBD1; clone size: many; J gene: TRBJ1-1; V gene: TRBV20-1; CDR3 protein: CSAGQFAATTEAFF; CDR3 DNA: TGCAGTGCGGGACAGTTTGCCGCGACCACCGAAGCTTTCTTT
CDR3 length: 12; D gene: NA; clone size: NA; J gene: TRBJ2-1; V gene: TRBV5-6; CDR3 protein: CASSPLAALEFF; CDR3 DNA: TGTGCCAGCAGCCCCCTGGCGGCCCTGGAGTTCTTC
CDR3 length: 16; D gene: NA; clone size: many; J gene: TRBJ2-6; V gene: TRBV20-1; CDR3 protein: CSARDPGSSGANVLTF; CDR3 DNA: TGCAGTGCTAGAGATCCAGGGTCCTCTGGGGCCAACGTCCTGACTTTC
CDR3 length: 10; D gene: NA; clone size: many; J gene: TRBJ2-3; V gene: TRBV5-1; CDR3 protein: CASSFDTQYF; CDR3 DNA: TGCGCCAGCAGCTTTGATACGCAGTATTTT
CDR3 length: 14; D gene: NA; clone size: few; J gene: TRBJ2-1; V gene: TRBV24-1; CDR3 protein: CATSDPTSYNEQFF; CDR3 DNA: TGTGCCACCAGTGACCCTACTAGTTACAATGAGCAGTTCTTC
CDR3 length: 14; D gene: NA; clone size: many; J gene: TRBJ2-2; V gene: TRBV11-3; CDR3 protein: CASSLGQSTGELFF; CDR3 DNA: TGTGCCAGCAGCTTAGGACAGAGCACCGGGGAGCTGTTTTTT
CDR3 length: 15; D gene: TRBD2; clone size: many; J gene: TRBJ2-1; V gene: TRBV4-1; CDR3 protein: CASSLTGLAGSEQFF; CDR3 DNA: TGCGCCAGCAGCCTAACGGGGCTAGCGGGAAGTGAGCAGTTCTTC
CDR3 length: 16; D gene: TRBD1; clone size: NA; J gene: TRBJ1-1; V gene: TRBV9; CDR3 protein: CASSVASGTGNTEAFF; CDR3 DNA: TGTGCCAGCAGCGTAGCTTCGGGGACAGGCAACACTGAAGCTTTCTTT
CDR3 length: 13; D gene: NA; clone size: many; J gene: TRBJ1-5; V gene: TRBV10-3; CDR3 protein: CAISESIRAGSRF; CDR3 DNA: TGTGCCATCAGTGAGTCGATCAGGGCAGGGAGCCGTTTT
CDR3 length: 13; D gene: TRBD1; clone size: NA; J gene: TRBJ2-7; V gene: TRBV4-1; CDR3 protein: CASSLDRGNEQYF; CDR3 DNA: TGCGCCAGCAGTCTGGACAGGGGCAACGAGCAGTACTTC
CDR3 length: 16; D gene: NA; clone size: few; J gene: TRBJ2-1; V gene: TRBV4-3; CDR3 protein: CASSQGAATSYNEQFF; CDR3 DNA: TGCGCCAGCAGCCAGGGAGCGGCGACCTCCTACAATGAGCAGTTCTTC
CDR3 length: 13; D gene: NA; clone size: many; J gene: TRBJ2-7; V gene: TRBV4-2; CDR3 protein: CASSQGETGEQYF; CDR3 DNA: TGTGCCAGCAGCCAAGGGGAGACCGGGGAGCAGTACTTC
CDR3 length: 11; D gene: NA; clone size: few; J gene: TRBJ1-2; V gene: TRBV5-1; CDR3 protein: CASSFGSGYTF; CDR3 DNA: TGCGCCAGCAGCTTTGGGTCTGGCTACACCTTC
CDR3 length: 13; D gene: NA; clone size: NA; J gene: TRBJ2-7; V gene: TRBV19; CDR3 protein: CASSMFSSYEQYF; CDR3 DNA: TGTGCCAGTAGTATGTTTTCGTCCTACGAGCAGTACTTC
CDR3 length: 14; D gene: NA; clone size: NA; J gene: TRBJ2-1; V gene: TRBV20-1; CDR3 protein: CSALAGTDRNEQFF; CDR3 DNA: TGCAGTGCCCTGGCGGGGACGGATCGAAATGAGCAGTTCTTC
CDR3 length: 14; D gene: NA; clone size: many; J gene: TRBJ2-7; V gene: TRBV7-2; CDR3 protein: CASRQGGNPYEQYF; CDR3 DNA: TGTGCCAGCAGGCAGGGCGGCAACCCCTACGAGCAGTACTTC
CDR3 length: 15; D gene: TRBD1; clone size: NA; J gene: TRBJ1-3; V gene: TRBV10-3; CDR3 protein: CAIKTQGATGNTIYF; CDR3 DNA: TGTGCCATCAAAACACAGGGGGCGACAGGAAACACCATATATTTT
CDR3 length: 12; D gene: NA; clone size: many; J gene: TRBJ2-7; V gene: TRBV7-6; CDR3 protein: CASSLAPGEQYF; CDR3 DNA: TGTGCCAGCAGCTTAGCGCCGGGGGAGCAGTACTTC
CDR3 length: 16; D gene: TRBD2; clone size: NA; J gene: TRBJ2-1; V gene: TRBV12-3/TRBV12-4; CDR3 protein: CASRGTSGGAYNEQFF; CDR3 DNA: TGTGCCAGCAGGGGGACTAGCGGGGGGGCCTACAATGAGCAGTTCTTC
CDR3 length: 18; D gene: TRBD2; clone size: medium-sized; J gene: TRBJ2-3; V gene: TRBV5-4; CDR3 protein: CASSLAVAGVLPTDTQYF; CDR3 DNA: TGTGCCAGCAGCTTGGCGGTAGCGGGAGTACTACCCACAGATACGCAGTATTTT
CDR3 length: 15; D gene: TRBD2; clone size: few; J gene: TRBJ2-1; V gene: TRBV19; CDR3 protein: CASSIVGGSNNEQFF; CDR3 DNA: TGTGCCAGTAGTATCGTCGGGGGGTCCAACAATGAGCAGTTCTTC
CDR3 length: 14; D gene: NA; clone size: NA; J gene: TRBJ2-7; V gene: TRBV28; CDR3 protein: CASSTTDISYEQYF; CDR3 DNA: TGTGCCAGCAGTACTACCGACATCTCCTACGAGCAGTACTTC
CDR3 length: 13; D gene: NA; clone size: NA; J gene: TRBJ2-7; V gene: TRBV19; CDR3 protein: CASSIEVSYEQYF; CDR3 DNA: TGTGCCAGTAGTATCGAAGTCTCCTACGAGCAGTACTTC
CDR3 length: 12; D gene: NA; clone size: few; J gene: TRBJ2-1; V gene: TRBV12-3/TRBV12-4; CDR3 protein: CASKLSYNEQFF; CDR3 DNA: TGTGCCAGCAAGTTATCCTACAATGAGCAGTTCTTC
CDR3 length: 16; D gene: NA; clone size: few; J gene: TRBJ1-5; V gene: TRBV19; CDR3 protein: CASSIVRVIGNQPQHF; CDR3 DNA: TGTGCCAGTAGTATAGTCCGGGTCATTGGCAATCAGCCCCAGCATTTT
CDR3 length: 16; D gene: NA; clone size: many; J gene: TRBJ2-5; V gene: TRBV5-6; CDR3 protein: CASSSSGTRGGETQYF; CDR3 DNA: TGTGCCAGCAGCTCCTCCGGGACTCGAGGAGGAGAGACCCAGTACTTC
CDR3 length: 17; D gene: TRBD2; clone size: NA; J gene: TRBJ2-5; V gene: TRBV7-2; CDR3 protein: CASSKPEGLAGQETQYF; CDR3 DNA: TGTGCCAGCAGCAAACCCGAGGGACTAGCGGGACAAGAGACCCAGTACTTC
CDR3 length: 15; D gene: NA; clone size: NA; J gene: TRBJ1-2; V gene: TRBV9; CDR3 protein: CASSAFGEQEHGYTF; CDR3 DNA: TGTGCCAGCAGCGCGTTCGGGGAGCAGGAGCATGGCTACACCTTC
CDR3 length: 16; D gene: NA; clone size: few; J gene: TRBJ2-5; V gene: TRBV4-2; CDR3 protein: CASSPRPGSLQETQYF; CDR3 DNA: TGTGCCAGCAGCCCCAGACCTGGATCCTTACAAGAGACCCAGTACTTC
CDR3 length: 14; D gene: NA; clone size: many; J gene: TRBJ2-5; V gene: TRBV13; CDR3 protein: CASSYRIWQETQYF; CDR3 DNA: TGTGCCAGCAGCTACCGTATTTGGCAAGAGACCCAGTACTTC
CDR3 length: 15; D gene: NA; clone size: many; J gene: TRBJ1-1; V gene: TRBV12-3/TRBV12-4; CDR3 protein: CASSLVLGMNTEAFF; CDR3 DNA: TGTGCCAGCAGTTTGGTCCTGGGAATGAACACTGAAGCTTTCTTT
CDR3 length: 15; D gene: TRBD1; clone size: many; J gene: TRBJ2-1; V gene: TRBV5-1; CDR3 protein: CASSSTGERHNEQFF; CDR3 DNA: TGCGCCAGCAGCTCCACAGGGGAAAGGCACAATGAGCAGTTCTTC
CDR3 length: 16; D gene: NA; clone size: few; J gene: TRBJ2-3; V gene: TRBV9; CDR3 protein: CASSAQGVSSTDTQYF; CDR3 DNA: TGTGCCAGCAGCGCACAGGGAGTTTCTAGCACAGATACGCAGTATTTT
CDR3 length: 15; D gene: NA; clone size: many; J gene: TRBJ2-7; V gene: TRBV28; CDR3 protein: CASSLVQQTAYEQYF; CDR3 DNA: TGTGCCAGCAGTTTAGTACAGCAAACCGCCTACGAGCAGTACTTC